Each of the 6 T cell receptor beta chains below was sequenced from the same sample in a study of OX40 agonist ivuxolimab in advanced cancers. Measured with immunoSEQ multiplex PCR; TCRdb has only the in-frame clones, and not every one. Of roughly 80,000 clones listed, approximately 91% are singletons. The specimen was CD4+ or CD8+ T cells sorted from blood, collected in a trial of the OX40 agonist ivuxolimab. The receptor set was obtained from an adult with an advanced solid tumor such as melanoma, head and neck, liver or kidney cancer.

The genes are TRBV2 and TRBJ2-7, with 12 bases that match TRBD2. CDR1 SNHLY and CDR2 FYNNEI come from the germline V gene. The CDR3 loop spans 14 amino acids. The V segment lost 6 bases and the J segment 5 bases; nucleotides outside the gene matches: 5. The CDR3 region has the DNA TGTGCCAGCAGGAAGACTAGCGGGAGCGACGAGCAGTACTTC. It encodes CASRKTSGSDEQYF.

V is TRBV4-3 and J is TRBJ2-1; D possibly matches TRBD1 or TRBD2 (5 bases each). The germline gives CDR1 LGHNA, CDR2 YSLEER. The ends were cut back, 3 bases at V and 5 bases at J, with 14 bases in the middle. The CDR3 loop spans 15 amino acids. The DNA for the CDR3 is TGCGCCAGCAGCCAGGGGACGGACCCGGACAATGAGCAGTTCTTC. Protein product: CASSQGTDPDNEQFF.

The chain carries TRBV7-3 and TRBJ2-2; 9 nucleotides match TRBD2. The V gene's germline CDR1 is SGHTA and CDR2 FQGTGA. The trim removed 2 bases at V and 4 bases at J, leaving 11 bases unmatched. The CDR3 runs 18 residues. This CDR3 is CASSLRTSVTYPTGELFF. The CDR3 DNA is TGTGCCAGCAGCTTACGGACTAGCGTCACTTACCCCACCGGGGAGCTGTTTTTT. The full variable domain, completed using reference TRBV7-3 and TRBJ2-2, is GAGVSQTPSNKVTEKGKYVELRCDPISGHTALYWYRQSLGQGPEFLIYFQGTGAADDSGLPNDRFFAVRPEGSVSTLKIQRTERGDSAVYLCASSLRTSVTYPTGELFFGEGSRLTVL.

The chain employs TRBV11-3 and TRBJ2-3; 7 bases match TRBD2. Per the germline V gene, CDR1 is SGHNT and CDR2 is YENEEA. The CDR3 is made up of 13 amino acids. V was clipped by 7 bases and J by 8 bases; unmatched bases: 9. The CDR3 region has the DNA TGTGCCAGCACCGATAATAGCGGGCGTACGCAGTATTTT. This codes for CASTDNSGRTQYF.

The chain carries TRBV5-1 and TRBJ2-3; D possibly matches TRBD1 or TRBD2 (5 bases each). Trimming took 3 bases from V and 4 from J, leaving 15 bases between them. Germline-derived CDR1 and CDR2 are SGHRS and YFSETQ. The CDR3 is made up of 15 amino acids. The CDR3 nucleotides read TGCGCCAGCAGCTCAAGCTTGGGGGAAGCAGATACGCAGTATTTT. Translated: CASSSSLGEADTQYF.

The chain uses TRBV6-1 and TRBJ2-7, with D hard to call. The CDR3 is 13 residues long. Trimming pared 4 bases from V and 2 bases from J, leaving 9 bases between. In germline, CDR1 is MNHNS, CDR2 SASEGT. The CDR3 here is CASSVYGPYEQYF. The CDR3 DNA follows: TGTGCCAGCAGTGTATACGGTCCCTACGAGCAGTACTTC.